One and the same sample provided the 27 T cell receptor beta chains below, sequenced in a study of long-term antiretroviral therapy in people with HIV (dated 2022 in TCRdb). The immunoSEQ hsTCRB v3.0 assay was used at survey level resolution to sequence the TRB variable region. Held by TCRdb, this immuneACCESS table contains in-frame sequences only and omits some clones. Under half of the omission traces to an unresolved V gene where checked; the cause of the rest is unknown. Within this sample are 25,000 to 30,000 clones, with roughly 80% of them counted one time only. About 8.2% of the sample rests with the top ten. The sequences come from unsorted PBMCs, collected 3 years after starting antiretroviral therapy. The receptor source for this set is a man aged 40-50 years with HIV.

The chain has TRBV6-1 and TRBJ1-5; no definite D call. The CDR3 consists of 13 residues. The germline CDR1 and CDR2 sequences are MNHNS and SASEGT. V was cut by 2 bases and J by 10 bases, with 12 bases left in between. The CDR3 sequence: CASSERESDPQHF. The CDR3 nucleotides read TGTGCCAGCAGTGAACGGGAGTCAGACCCCCAGCATTTT.

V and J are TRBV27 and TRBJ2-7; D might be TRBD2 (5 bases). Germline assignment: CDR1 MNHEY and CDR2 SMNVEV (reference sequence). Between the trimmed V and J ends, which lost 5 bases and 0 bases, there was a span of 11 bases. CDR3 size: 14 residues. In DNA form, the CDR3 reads TGTGCCAGCAGTACCCGACTATCCTCCTACGAGCAGTACTTC. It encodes CASSTRLSSYEQYF.

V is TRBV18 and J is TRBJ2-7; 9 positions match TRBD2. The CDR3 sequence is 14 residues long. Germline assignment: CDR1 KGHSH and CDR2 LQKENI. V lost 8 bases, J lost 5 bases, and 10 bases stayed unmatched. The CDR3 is CASQSAGGPHEQYF. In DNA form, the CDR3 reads TGTGCCAGCCAAAGTGCGGGAGGGCCCCACGAGCAGTACTTC.

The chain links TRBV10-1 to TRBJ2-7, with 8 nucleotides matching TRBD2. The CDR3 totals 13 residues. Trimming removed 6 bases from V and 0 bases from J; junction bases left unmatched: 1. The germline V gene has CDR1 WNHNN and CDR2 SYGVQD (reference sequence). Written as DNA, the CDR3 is TGCGCCAGCAGAGCGGGGGCCTCCTACGAGCAGTACTTC. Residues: CASRAGASYEQYF.

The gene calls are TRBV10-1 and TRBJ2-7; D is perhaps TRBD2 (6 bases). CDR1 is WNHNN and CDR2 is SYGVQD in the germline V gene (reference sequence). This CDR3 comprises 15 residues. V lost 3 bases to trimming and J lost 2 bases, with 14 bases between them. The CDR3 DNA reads TGCGCCAGCAGTGACCCTGGGGAGGCTACCTACGAGCAGTACTTC. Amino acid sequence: CASSDPGEATYEQYF.

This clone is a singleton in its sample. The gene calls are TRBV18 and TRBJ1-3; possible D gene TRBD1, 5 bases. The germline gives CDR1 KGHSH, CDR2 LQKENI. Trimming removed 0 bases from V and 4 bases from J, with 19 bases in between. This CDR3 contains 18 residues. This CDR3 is CASSPPTGTVAVGNTIYF. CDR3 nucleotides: TGTGCCAGCTCACCACCGACGGGGACCGTGGCGGTGGGAAACACCATATATTTT.

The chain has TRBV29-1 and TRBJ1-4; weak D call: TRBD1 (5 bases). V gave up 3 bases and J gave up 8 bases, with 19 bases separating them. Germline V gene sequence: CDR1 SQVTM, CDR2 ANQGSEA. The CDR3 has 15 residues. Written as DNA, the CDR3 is TGCAGCGTTGACGAGGAGGCCTCGAGGGGCGAAAAACTGTTTTTT. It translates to CSVDEEASRGEKLFF.

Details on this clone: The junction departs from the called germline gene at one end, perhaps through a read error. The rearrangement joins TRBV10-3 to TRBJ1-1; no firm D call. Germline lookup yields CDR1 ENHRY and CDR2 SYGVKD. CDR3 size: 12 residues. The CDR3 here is CAISESNAEAFF. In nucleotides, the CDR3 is TGTGCCATCAGTGAATCGAACGCTGAAGCTTTCTTT.

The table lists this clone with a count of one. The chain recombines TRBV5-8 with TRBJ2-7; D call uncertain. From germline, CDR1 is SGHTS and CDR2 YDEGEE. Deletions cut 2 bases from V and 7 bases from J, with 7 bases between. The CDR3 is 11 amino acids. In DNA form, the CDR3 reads TGTGCCAGCAGCTTCTTAGTAGAGCAGTACTTC. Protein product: CASSFLVEQYF.

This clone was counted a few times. The CDR3 sequence is CASSSWDRVPEQYF. The CDR3 coding sequence is TGTGCCAGCAGCTCTTGGGACAGGGTCCCCGAGCAGTACTTC. The V call is TRBV11-2, the J call TRBJ2-7; 9 bases match TRBD1. The V segment lost 4 bases and the J segment 6 bases; nucleotides outside the gene matches: 7. This CDR3 region has 14 residues. Germline values: CDR1 SGHAT, CDR2 FQNNGV. The full variable domain, in which reference TRBV11-2 and TRBJ2-7 provide the parts outside the CDR3, is EAGVAQSPRYKIIEKRQSVAFWCNPISGHATLYWYQQILGQGPKLLIQFQNNGVVDDSQLPKDRFSAERLKGVDSTLKIQPAKLEDSAVYLCASSSWDRVPEQYFGPGTRLTVT.

Here the CDR3 DNA reads TGTGCCAGCAGAGAGCTGCCCGGGGAGCTGTTTTTT. Translation: CASRELPGELFF. This chain uses TRBV6-1 with TRBJ2-2; no firm D call. Germline values: CDR1 MNHNS, CDR2 SASEGT. V was cut by 6 bases and J by 6 bases, with 8 bases left in between. The CDR3 is 12 amino acids.

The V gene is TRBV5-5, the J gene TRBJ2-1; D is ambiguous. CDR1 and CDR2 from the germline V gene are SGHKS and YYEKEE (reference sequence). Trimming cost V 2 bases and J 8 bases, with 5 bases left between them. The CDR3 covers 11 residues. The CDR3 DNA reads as TGTGCCAGCAGCTTCTCGGATGAGCAGTTCTTC. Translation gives CASSFSDEQFF.

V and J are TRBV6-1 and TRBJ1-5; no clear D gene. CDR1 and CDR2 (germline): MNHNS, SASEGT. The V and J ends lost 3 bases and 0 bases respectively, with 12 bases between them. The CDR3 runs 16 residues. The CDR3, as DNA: TGTGCCAGCAGTGATTGGTGGGTGGATAGCAATCAGCCCCAGCATTTT. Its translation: CASSDWWVDSNQPQHF.

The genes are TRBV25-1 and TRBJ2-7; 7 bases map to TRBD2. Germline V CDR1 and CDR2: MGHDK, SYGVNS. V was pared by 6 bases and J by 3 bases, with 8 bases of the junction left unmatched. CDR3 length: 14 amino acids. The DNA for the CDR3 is TGTGCCAGCAGGAGCGGGACGGGGGTCTACGAGCAGTACTTC. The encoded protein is CASRSGTGVYEQYF.

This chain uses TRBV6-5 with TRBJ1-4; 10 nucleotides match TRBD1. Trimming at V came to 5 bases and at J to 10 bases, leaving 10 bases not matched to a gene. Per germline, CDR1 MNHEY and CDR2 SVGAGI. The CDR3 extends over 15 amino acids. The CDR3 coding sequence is TGTGCCAGCAGTAGGGAGGGACAGGGGCAACGAAAACTGTTTTTT. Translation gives CASSREGQGQRKLFF.

CDR3 coding DNA: TGTGCCAGCAGCCCTTCAGAGACAGGGTTGAACGAAAAACTGTTTTTT. It encodes CASSPSETGLNEKLFF. The chain is built from TRBV7-9 and TRBJ1-4; 7 bases are shared with TRBD1. V was pared by 5 bases and J by 8 bases, with 14 bases of the junction left unmatched. The CDR3 length is 16 residues. In germline, CDR1 is SEHNR, CDR2 FQNEAQ (reference sequence).

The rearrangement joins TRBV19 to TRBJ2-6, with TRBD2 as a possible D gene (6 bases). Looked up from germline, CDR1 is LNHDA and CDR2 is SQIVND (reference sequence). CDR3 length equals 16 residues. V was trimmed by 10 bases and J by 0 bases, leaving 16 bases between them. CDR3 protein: CATGGGASSGANVLTF. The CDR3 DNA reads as TGTGCCACCGGAGGAGGGGCCTCCTCTGGGGCCAACGTCCTGACTTTC. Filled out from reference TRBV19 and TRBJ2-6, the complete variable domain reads DGGITQSPKYLFRKEGQNVTLSCEQNLNHDAMYWYRQDPGQGLRLIYYSQIVNDFQKGDIAEGYSVSREKKESFPLTVTSAQKNPTAFYLCATGGGASSGANVLTFGAGSRLTVL.

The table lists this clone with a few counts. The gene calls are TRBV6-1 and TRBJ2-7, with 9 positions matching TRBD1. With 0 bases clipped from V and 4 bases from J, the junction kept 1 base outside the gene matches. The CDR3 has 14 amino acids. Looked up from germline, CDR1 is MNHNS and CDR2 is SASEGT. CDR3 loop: CASSEADRGYEQYF. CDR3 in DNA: TGTGCCAGCAGTGAAGCTGACAGGGGGTACGAGCAGTACTTC.

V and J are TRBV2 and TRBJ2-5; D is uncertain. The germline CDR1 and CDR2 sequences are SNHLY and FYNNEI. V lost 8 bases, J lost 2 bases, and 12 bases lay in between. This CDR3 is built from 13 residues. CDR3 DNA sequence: TGTGCCAGCGACGTGGTTAGACAAGAGACCCAGTACTTC. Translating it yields CASDVVRQETQYF.

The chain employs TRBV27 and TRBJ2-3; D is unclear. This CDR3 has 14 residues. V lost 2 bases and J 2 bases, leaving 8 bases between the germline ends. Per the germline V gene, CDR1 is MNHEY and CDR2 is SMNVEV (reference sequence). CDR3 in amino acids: CASSLLGPTDTQYF. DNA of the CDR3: TGTGCCAGCAGTTTACTAGGCCCCACAGATACGCAGTATTTT.

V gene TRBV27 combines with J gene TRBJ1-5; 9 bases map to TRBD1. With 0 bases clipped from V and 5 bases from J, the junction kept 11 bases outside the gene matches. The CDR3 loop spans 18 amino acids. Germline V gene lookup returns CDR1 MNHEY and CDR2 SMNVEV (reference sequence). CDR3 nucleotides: TGTGCCAGCAGTTTATCAGGGACAGGGCTATACGGTGATCAGCCCCAGCATTTT. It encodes CASSLSGTGLYGDQPQHF.

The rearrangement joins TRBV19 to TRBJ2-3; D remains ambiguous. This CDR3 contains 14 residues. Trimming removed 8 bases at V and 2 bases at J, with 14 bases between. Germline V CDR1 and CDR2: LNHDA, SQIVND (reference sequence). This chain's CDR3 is CASQRSLITDTQYF. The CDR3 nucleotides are TGTGCCAGTCAGCGTAGCCTTATCACAGATACGCAGTATTTT.

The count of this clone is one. The DNA for the CDR3 is TGTGCCAGCAGTCCACAACTCGGACAGGGACCCAATGAGCAGTTCTTC. It translates to CASSPQLGQGPNEQFF. This chain joins TRBV27 and TRBJ2-1; 8 bases agree with TRBD1. J gave up 6 bases and V 5 bases, and 12 bases lay outside the gene matches. The CDR3 length is 16 residues. Per germline, CDR1 MNHEY and CDR2 SMNVEV (reference sequence).

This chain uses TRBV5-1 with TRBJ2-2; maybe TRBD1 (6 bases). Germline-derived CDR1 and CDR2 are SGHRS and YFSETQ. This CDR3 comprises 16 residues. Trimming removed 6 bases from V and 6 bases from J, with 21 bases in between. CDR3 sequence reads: CASIDLPGQPSGELFF. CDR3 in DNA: TGCGCCAGCATTGATCTTCCGGGACAACCTTCCGGGGAGCTGTTTTTT.

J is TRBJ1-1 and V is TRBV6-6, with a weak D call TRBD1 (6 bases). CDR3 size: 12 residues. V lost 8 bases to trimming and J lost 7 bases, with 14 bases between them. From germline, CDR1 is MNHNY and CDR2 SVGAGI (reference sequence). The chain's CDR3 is CASDDRYNEAFF. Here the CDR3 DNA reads TGTGCCAGCGATGACAGGTACAATGAAGCTTTCTTT.

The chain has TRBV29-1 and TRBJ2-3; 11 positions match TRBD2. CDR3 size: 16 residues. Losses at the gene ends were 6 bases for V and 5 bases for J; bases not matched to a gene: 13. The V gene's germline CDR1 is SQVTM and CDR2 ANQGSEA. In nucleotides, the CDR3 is TGCAGCGTAGTTGAAGGGCGTCTAGCGGGAGGAGATACGCAGTATTTT. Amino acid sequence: CSVVEGRLAGGDTQYF.

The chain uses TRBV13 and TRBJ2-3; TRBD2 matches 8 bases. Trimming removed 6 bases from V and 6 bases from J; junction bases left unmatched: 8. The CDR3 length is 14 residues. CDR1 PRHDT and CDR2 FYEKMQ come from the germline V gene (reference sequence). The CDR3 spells CASSKSGGPDTQYF. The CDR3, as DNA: TGTGCCAGCAGTAAGAGCGGGGGCCCGGATACGCAGTATTTT.